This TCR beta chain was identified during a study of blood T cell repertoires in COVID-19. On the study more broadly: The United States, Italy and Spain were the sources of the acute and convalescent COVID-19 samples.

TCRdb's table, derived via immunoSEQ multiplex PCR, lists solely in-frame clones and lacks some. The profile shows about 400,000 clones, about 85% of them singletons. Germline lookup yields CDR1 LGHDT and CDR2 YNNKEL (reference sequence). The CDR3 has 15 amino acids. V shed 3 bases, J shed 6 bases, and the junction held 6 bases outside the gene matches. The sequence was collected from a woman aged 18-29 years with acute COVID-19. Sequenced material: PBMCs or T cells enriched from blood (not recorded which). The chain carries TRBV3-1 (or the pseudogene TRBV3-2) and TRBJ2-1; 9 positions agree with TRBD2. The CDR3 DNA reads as TGTGCCAGCAGCCAGACCCGCGGGAGGGTCAATGAGCAGTTCTTC. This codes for CASSQTRGRVNEQFF.